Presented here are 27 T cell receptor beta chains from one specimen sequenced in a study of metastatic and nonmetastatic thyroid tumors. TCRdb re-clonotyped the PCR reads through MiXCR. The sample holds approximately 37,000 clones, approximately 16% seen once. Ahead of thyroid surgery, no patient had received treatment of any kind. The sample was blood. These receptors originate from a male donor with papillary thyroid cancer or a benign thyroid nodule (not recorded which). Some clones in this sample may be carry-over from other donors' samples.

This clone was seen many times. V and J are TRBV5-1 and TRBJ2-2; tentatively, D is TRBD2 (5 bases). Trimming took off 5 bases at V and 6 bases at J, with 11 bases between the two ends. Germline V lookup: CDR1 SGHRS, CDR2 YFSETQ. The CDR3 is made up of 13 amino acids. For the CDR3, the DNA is TGCGCCAGCAGGTCCACTAGATCCGGGGAGCTGTTTTTT. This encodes CASRSTRSGELFF.

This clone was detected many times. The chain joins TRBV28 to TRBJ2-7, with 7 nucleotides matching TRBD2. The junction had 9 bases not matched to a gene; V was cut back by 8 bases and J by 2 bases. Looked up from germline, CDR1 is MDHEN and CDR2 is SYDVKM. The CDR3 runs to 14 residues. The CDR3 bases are TGTGCCAGCCTGACTAGCCGTCCCCCCTACGAGCAGTACTTC. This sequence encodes CASLTSRPPYEQYF.

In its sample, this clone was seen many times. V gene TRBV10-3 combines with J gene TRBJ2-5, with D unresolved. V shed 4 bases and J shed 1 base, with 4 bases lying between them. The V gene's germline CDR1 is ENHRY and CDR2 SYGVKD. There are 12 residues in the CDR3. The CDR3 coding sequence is TGTGCCATCAGTGGGGGCCAAGAGACCCAGTACTTC. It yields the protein CAISGGQETQYF.

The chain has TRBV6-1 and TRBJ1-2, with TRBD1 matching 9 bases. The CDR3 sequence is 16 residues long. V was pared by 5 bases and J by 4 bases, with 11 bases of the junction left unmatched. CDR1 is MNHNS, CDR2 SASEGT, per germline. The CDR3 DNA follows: TGTGCCAGCAGTCCCGTTACCGGGACAGGGACCTATGGCTACACCTTC. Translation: CASSPVTGTGTYGYTF.

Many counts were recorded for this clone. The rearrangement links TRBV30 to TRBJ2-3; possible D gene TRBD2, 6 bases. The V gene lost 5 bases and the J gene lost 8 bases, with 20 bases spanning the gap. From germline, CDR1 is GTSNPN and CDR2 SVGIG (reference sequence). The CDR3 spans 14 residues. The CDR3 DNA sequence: TGTGCCTGGGAGACTAGTTCCGGTATTGGTACGCAGTATTTT. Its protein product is CAWETSSGIGTQYF.

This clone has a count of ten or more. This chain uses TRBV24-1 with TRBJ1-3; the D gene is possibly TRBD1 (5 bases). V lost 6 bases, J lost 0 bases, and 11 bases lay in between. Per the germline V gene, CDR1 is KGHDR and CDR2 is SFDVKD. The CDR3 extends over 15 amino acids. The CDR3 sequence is CATSSGPNSGNTIYF. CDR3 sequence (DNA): TGTGCCACCAGTTCGGGACCGAACTCTGGAAACACCATATATTTT.

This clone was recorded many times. The CDR3 DNA reads as TGTGCCAGCAGTCTAGACAGACCTCTTGGAAACACCATATATTTT. It codes for CASSLDRPLGNTIYF. The chain recombines TRBV7-2 with TRBJ1-3, with a weak D call TRBD1 (5 bases). V was clipped by 6 bases and J by 3 bases, with 15 bases between them. This CDR3 region has 15 residues. Looked up from germline, CDR1 is SGHTA and CDR2 is FQGNSA.

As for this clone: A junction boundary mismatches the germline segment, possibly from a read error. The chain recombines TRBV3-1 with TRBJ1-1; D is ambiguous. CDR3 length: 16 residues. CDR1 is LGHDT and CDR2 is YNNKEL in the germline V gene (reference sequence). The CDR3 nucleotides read TGTGCCAGCAGCCTCCTCGTTGCGGGGAGGAACACTGAAGCTTCCTTT. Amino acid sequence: CASSLLVAGRNTEASF. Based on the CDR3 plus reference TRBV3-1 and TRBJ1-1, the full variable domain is DTAVSQTPKYLVTQMGNDKSIKCEQNLGHDTMYWYKQDSKKFLKIMFSYNNKELIINETVPNRFSPKSPDKAHLNLHINSLELGDSAVYFCASSLLVAGRNTEASFGQGTRLTVV.

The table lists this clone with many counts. CDR3 residues: CASSWNLGTGIYNEQFF. DNA of the CDR3: TGCGCCAGCAGCTGGAACCTCGGGACAGGGATTTACAATGAGCAGTTCTTC. The chain carries TRBV5-1 and TRBJ2-1; 9 bases agree with TRBD1. Trimming removed 3 bases from V and 4 bases from J; junction bases left unmatched: 11. The CDR3 runs to 17 residues. Per germline, CDR1 SGHRS and CDR2 YFSETQ.

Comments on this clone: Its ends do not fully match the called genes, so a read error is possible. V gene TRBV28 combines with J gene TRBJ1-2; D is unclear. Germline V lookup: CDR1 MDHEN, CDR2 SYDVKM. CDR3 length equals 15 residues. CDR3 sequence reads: CASGLIAVGDYGYTF. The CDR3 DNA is TGTGCCAGCGGTTTAATCGCGGTCGGGGACTATGGCTACACCTTC.

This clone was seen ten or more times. In nucleotides, the CDR3 is TGTGCCAGCAGCTTATCCGGGACAGAGCAGTTCTTC. This codes for CASSLSGTEQFF. The chain employs TRBV13 and TRBJ2-1; perhaps TRBD1 as D (6 bases). V gave up 2 bases and J gave up 10 bases, with 9 bases separating them. The germline gives CDR1 PRHDT, CDR2 FYEKMQ (reference sequence). The CDR3 has 12 residues.

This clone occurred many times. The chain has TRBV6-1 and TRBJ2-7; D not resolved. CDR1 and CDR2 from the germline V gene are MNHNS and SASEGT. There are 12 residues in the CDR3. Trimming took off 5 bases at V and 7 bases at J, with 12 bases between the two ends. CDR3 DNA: TGTGCCAGCAGTCGAGGTGGGCAGGAGCAGTACTTC. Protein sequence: CASSRGGQEQYF.

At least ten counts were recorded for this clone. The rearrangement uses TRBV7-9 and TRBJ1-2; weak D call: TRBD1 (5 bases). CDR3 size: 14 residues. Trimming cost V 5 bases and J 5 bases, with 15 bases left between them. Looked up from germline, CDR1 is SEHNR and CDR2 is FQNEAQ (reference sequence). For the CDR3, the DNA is TGTGCCAGCAGCGCGACAGTAAGGGTGTATGGCTACACCTTC. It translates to CASSATVRVYGYTF. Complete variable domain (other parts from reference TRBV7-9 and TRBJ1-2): DTGVSQNPRHKITKRGQNVTFRCDPISEHNRLYWYRQTLGQGPEFLTYFQNEAQLEKSRLLSDRFSAERPKGSFSTLEIQRTEQGDSAMYLCASSATVRVYGYTFGSGTRLTVV.

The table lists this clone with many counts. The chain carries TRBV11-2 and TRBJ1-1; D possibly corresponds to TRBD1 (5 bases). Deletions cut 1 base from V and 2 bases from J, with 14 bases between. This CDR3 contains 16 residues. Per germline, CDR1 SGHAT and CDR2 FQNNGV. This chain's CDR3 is CASSLGVGARNTEAFF. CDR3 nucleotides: TGTGCCAGCAGCTTAGGGGTTGGGGCCCGAAACACTGAAGCTTTCTTT.

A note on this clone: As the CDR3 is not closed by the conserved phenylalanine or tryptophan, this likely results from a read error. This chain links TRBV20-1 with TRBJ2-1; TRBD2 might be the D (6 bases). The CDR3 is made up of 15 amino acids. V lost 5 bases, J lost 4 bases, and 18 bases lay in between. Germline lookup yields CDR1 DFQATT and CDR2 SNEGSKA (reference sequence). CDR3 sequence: CSAYGDSRSYNEQFV. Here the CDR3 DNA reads TGCAGTGCTTACGGGGACTCCCGGAGTTACAATGAGCAGTTCGTC.

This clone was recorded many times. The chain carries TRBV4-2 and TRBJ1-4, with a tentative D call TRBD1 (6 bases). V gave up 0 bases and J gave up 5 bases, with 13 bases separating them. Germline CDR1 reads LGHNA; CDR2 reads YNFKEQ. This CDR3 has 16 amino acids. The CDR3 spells CASSQDQDSQNEKLFF. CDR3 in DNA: TGTGCCAGCAGCCAAGATCAGGACAGCCAAAATGAAAAACTGTTTTTT.

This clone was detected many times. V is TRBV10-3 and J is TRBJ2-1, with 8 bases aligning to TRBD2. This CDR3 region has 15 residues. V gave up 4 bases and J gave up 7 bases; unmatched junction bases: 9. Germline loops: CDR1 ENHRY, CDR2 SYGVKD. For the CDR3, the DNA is TGTGCCATCAGTGCCGTAGCGGGATATGGGAATGAGCAGTTCTTC. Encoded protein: CAISAVAGYGNEQFF.

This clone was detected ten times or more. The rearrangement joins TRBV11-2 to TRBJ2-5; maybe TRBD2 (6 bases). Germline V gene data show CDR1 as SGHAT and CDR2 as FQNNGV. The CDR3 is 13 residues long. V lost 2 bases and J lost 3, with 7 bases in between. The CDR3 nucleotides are TGTGCCAGCAGCTTATCGGGGGAAGAGACCCAGTACTTC. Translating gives CASSLSGEETQYF.

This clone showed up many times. The CDR3 here is CASSQAGAGIQETQYF. The CDR3, as DNA: TGTGCCAGCAGCCAAGCAGGAGCGGGGATTCAAGAGACCCAGTACTTC. The chain recombines TRBV3-1 with TRBJ2-5, with 7 nucleotides matching TRBD2. Looked up from germline, CDR1 is LGHDT and CDR2 is YNNKEL (reference sequence). The CDR3 covers 16 residues. After removal of 1 base from V and 2 bases from J, the junction contained 7 bases not matched to a gene.

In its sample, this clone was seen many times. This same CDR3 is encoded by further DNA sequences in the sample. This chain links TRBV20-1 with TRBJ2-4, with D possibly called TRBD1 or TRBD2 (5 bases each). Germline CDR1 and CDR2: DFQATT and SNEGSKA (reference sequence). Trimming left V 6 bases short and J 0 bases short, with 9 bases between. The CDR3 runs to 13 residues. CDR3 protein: CSAPGLAKNIQYF. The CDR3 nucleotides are TGCAGTGCCCCGGGGCTAGCCAAAAACATTCAGTACTTC.

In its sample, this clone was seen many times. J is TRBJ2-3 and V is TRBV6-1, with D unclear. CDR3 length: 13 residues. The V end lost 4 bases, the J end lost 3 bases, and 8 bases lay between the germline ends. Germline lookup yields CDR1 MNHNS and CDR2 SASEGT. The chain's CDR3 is CASSVDNTDTQYF. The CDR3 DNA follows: TGTGCCAGCAGTGTGGATAATACAGATACGCAGTATTTT.

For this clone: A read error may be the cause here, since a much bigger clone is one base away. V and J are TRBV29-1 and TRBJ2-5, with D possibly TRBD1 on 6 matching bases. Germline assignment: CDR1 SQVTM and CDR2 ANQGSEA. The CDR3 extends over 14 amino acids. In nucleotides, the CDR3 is TGCAGCGCTGTGGACAGAACTTATCAAGGGACCCAGTACTTC. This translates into CSAVDRTYQGTQYF.

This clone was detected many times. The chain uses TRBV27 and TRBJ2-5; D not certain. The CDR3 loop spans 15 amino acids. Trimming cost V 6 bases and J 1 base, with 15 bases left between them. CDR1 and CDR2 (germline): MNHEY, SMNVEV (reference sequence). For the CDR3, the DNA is TGTGCCAGCAGACGGAATCAATTGTTCCAAGAGACCCAGTACTTC. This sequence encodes CASRRNQLFQETQYF.

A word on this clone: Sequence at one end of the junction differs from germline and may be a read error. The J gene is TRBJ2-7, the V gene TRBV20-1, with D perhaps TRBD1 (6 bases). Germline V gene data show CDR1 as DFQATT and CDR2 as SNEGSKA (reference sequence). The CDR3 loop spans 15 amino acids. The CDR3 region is CSARDDQGLSYDQYF. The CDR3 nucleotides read TGCAGTGCTAGAGATGACCAGGGGCTCTCCTACGATCAGTACTTC.

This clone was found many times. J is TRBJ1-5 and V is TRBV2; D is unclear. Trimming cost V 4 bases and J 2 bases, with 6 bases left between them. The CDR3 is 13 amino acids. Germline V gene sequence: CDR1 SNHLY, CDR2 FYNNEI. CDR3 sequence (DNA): TGTGCCAGCAGTGGGGAACGCAATCAGCCCCAGCATTTT. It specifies CASSGERNQPQHF.

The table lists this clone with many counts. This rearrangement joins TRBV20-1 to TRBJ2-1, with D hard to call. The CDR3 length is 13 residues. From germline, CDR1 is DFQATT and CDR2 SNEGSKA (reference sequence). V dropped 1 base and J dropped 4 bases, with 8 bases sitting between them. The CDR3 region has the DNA TGCAGTGCTAGAGGTTTCTATTACAATGAGCAGTTCTTC. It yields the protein CSARGFYYNEQFF.

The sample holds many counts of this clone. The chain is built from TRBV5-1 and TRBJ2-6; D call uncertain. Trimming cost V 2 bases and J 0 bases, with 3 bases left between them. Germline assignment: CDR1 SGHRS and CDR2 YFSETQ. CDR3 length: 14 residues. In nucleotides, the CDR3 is TGCGCCAGCAGCTTAGGCTCTGGGGCCAACGTCCTGACTTTC. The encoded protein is CASSLGSGANVLTF. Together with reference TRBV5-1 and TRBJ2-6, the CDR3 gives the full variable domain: KAGVTQTPRYLIKTRGQQVTLSCSPISGHRSVSWYQQTPGQGLQFLFEYFSETQRNKGNFPGRFSGRQFSNSRSEMNVSTLELGDSALYLCASSLGSGANVLTFGAGSRLTVL.